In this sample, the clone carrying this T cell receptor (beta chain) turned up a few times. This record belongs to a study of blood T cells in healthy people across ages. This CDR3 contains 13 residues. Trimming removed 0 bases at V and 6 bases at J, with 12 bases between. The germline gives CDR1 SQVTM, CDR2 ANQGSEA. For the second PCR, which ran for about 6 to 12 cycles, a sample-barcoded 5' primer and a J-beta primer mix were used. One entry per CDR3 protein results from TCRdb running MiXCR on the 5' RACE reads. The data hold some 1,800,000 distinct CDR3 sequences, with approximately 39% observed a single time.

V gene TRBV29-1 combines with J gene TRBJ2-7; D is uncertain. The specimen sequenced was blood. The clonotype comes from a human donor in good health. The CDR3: CSVEDSLGSEQYF. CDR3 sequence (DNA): TGCAGCGTTGAAGATTCCCTGGGCTCCGAGCAGTACTTC.